This T cell receptor (beta chain) stems from a study of read filtering for tumor transcriptome and immune sequencing. Across the study: R-ISS stage counts were about 8 for I, 15 to 20 for II, 7 for III.

As for this clonotype: Its antigen is not known. A far larger clone is off by one base, so a read error is likely.

The study's findings and limits: Roughly 82% of IR-seq clonotypes had a single read, yet these held about 3.6% of reads. Without single-read clonotypes, shared clonotype proportions correlated more between IR-seq and RNA-seq.

Sampling of bone marrow took place during active disease in every patient. The CDR3 sequence is 16 residues long. Losses at the gene ends were 4 bases for V and 1 base for J; bases not matched to a gene: 3. Germline loops: CDR1 SGHTA, CDR2 FQGTGA. The library was built from about 370 ng RNA with molecular barcoded adaptors for alpha/delta and beta/gamma chains. TCRdb analysed the reads with MiXCR anew, one entry per CDR3 protein. The profile shows approximately 61,000 distinct CDR3 sequences, roughly 19% of them singletons. The genes are TRBV7-3 and TRBJ2-1, with 11 nucleotides matching TRBD2. The origin of this receptor is a donor aged 40 or over with multiple myeloma. Sequencing used a population of CD138-negative cells sorted from bone marrow. In DNA form, the CDR3 reads TGTGCCAGCAGCTGGAGGACTAGCGGGTCCTACAATGAGCAGTTCTTC. Encoded protein: CASSWRTSGSYNEQFF.